What follows describes a single TCR beta chain. The antigen is not known. PCR primers comprised 60 Vbeta and 13 Jbeta primers. The protocol was immunoSEQ multiplex PCR, while the TCRdb copy is restricted to in-frame clones and leaves out a portion. The data hold about 130,000 clones, with less than 85% observed a single time. The sample is drawn from a study of cytomegalovirus exposure and HLA in healthy donors. General study results and limits: There were reportedly fewer N-insertions in an Asian-associated ancestry cluster than the approximately 600-donor mean, in a later analysis. In vitro checks showed that a few CMV-associated chains really do target CMV antigens. Association with HLA alleles at 0.05 false discovery rate was found for around 17,000 TCR beta sequences in a later analysis.

Per germline, CDR1 MNHEY and CDR2 SVGAGI. CDR3 size: 14 residues. The V gene lost 2 bases and the J gene lost 6 bases, with 14 bases spanning the gap. The V and J genes are TRBV6-5 and TRBJ2-7; perhaps TRBD2 as D (6 bases). The sequence derives from a man in his forties in good health and CMV-seronegative. Sequences were obtained from PBMCs. For the CDR3, the DNA is TGTGCCAGCAGTTACGGAGGGAGCAGAGGCGAGCAGTACTTC. This encodes CASSYGGSRGEQYF.